This is a list of T cell receptor beta chains from one sample in a study of human T cells and chemical hapten exposure. Each CDR3 protein gets one entry after TCRdb re-called the RACE reads with MiXCR. The sample includes around 380,000 distinct CDR3 sequences, 4.8% of them seen just once. The specimen was whole blood, collected in connection with sensitization to the hapten diphenylcyclopropenone (DPC). The receptors come from a woman in her 50s with alopecia areata. Some clones in this sample may be carry-over from other donors' samples. Both conserved end residues are part of each CDR3. D genes are given only for firm matches. Clone size is not always given. Where it is, it says once, few, many or a class for expanded clones.

many	TRBV20-1	TRBD1	TRBJ1-4	CSASPLFGTANEKLFF	TGCAGTGCTAGTCCCCTTTTCGGGACAGCAAATGAAAAACTGTTTTTT
many	TRBV20-1	-	TRBJ1-5	CSARGRPVSQPQHF	TGCAGTGCTAGAGGGAGACCCGTTAGTCAGCCCCAGCATTTT
few	TRBV11-2	TRBD1	TRBJ1-1	CASSLGPGQGARGTEAFF	TGTGCCAGCAGCTTAGGTCCGGGACAGGGGGCTCGAGGCACTGAAGCTTTCTTT
-	TRBV29-1	TRBD2	TRBJ2-1	CSAWTSGANEQFF	TGCAGCGCGTGGACTAGTGGGGCCAATGAGCAGTTCTTC
many	TRBV13	-	TRBJ2-7	CASSSETLAREQYF	TGTGCCAGCAGCTCTGAGACTCTCGCCCGAGAGCAGTACTTC
few	TRBV7-8	TRBD1	TRBJ1-5	CASSLVGQGRSNQPQHF	TGTGCCAGCAGCTTAGTCGGACAGGGGAGGAGCAATCAGCCCCAGCATTTT
many	TRBV7-2	-	TRBJ2-1	CASSLGISYNEQFF	TGTGCCAGCAGCTTAGGAATATCCTACAATGAGCAGTTCTTC
many	TRBV19	TRBD2	TRBJ2-1	CASSMGSGRTNSYNEQFF	TGTGCCAGTAGTATGGGTAGCGGGAGGACGAACTCCTACAATGAGCAGTTCTTC
many	TRBV4-3	TRBD2	TRBJ2-1	CASSQVGGDRDEQFF	TGCGCCAGCAGCCAAGTGGGGGGGGATCGCGATGAGCAGTTCTTC
many	TRBV29-1	-	TRBJ1-2	CSVRGHFGYTF	TGCAGCGTTAGGGGACACTTTGGCTACACCTTC
few	TRBV3-1	-	TRBJ2-5	CASSQDYRSGQETQYF	TGTGCCAGCAGCCAAGATTACCGTAGCGGCCAAGAGACCCAGTACTTC
few	TRBV9	TRBD1	TRBJ2-2	CASSVAGQSTGELFF	TGTGCCAGCAGCGTAGCGGGACAGAGCACCGGGGAGCTGTTTTTT
many	TRBV3-1	-	TRBJ1-1	CASSQDQVLTEAFF	TGTGCCAGCAGCCAAGATCAGGTCCTTACTGAAGCTTTCTTT
many	TRBV5-1	-	TRBJ2-3	CASANSAGATDTQYF	TGCGCCAGCGCTAACAGCGCGGGGGCAACAGATACGCAGTATTTT
-	TRBV7-9	-	TRBJ1-2	CASSLTGRADGYTF	TGTGCCAGCAGCTTAACAGGGAGGGCAGATGGCTACACCTTC
few	TRBV19	TRBD1	TRBJ2-2	CASSIGTGGTGELFF	TGTGCCAGTAGCATTGGGACAGGGGGCACCGGGGAGCTGTTTTTT
once	TRBV7-9	-	TRBJ2-1	CASSPTPGPSYNEQFF	TGTGCCAGCAGCCCGACCCCCGGTCCCTCCTACAATGAGCAGTTCTTC
many	TRBV28	-	TRBJ2-7	CASSFLGSDEQYF	TGTGCCAGCAGTTTTCTCGGGAGCGACGAGCAGTACTTC
many	TRBV20-1	TRBD2	TRBJ2-1	CSARDPTSGSNEQFF	TGCAGTGCTAGAGATCCCACTAGCGGGAGCAATGAGCAGTTCTTC
many	TRBV15	-	TRBJ2-7	CATSKGQGGTWEQYF	TGTGCCACCAGCAAGGGGCAGGGAGGAACCTGGGAGCAGTACTTC
many	TRBV6-2/TRBV6-3	TRBD2	TRBJ2-7	CASSPSAGAGFFTYEQYF	TGTGCCAGCAGTCCCTCGGCGGGAGCCGGTTTTTTTACCTACGAGCAGTACTTC
few	TRBV6-2/TRBV6-3	TRBD2	TRBJ2-7	CASRLAGGPYEQYF	TGTGCCAGTCGTCTAGCGGGAGGACCCTACGAGCAGTACTTC
-	TRBV25-1	-	TRBJ1-6	CAIKQGAGDSPLHF	TGTGCCATCAAACAGGGTGCCGGGGATTCACCCCTCCACTTT
many	TRBV4-1	-	TRBJ1-2	CASSQEQGPNGYTF	TGCGCCAGCAGCCAAGAGCAGGGGCCGAATGGCTACACCTTC
few	TRBV12-3/TRBV12-4	TRBD1	TRBJ2-5	CASRPTGGTGETQYF	TGTGCCAGCAGACCCACAGGGGGCACAGGAGAGACCCAGTACTTC
few	TRBV4-2	TRBD2	TRBJ2-1	CASSPTSGSGNEQFF	TGTGCCAGCAGCCCCACTAGCGGGAGTGGGAATGAGCAGTTCTTC
many	TRBV3-1	-	TRBJ2-7	CASSLRGGGNEQYF	TGTGCCAGCAGCCTCAGAGGGGGAGGCAACGAGCAGTACTTC
many	TRBV4-3	-	TRBJ2-3	CASSSIVGLTDTQYF	TGCGCCAGCAGCTCTATCGTGGGGCTCACAGATACGCAGTATTTT
many	TRBV5-4	-	TRBJ2-7	CASSPDVYGSGSYEQYF	TGTGCCAGCAGTCCCGACGTGTACGGGTCGGGTTCCTACGAGCAGTACTTC
many	TRBV10-2	TRBD2	TRBJ2-3	CATAGTSYTDTQYF	TGCGCCACCGCGGGGACTAGCTACACAGATACGCAGTATTTT
many	TRBV7-2	-	TRBJ1-4	CASSRPQANEKLFF	TGTGCCAGCAGCCGGCCACAGGCTAATGAAAAACTGTTTTTT
many	TRBV11-2	-	TRBJ1-2	CASSNVERPHGYTF	TGTGCCAGCAGCAACGTTGAACGACCCCATGGCTACACCTTC
-	TRBV4-1	TRBD1	TRBJ2-1	CASSQGGQVYNEQFF	TGCGCCAGCAGCCAAGGGGGACAGGTGTACAATGAGCAGTTCTTC
many	TRBV6-2/TRBV6-3	TRBD1	TRBJ1-5	CASSSPDRGNNQPQHF	TGTGCCAGCAGTTCCCCGGACAGGGGGAATAATCAGCCCCAGCATTTT
many	TRBV12-3/TRBV12-4	TRBD2	TRBJ2-1	CASSLVGGGESEFF	TGTGCCAGCAGTTTAGTGGGCGGGGGGGAATCTGAATTCTTC
-	TRBV28	-	TRBJ1-5	CASSLKRQPQHF	TGTGCCAGCAGTTTGAAACGGCAGCCCCAGCATTTT
-	TRBV12-3/TRBV12-4	-	TRBJ2-3	CASSSRDVTSTDTQYF	TGTGCCAGCAGTTCCCGGGACGTTACTAGCACAGATACGCAGTATTTT
many	TRBV20-1	TRBD1	TRBJ2-3	CSAREGQGEEDTQYF	TGCAGTGCTAGAGAGGGACAGGGGGAAGAAGATACGCAGTATTTT
few	TRBV9	TRBD2	TRBJ2-7	CASSPWTSSSEQYF	TGTGCCAGCAGCCCGTGGACTAGCTCAAGCGAGCAGTACTTC
many	TRBV4-2	TRBD2	TRBJ2-3	CASSQGAGIDTQYF	TGTGCCAGCAGCCAGGGAGCGGGAATAGATACGCAGTATTTT
few	TRBV28	-	TRBJ1-5	CASSPRESQPQHF	TGTGCCAGCAGCCCAAGGGAGTCTCAGCCCCAGCATTTT
-	TRBV5-1	TRBD2	TRBJ2-1	CASSPLASGTEEQFF	TGCGCCAGCAGCCCGTTGGCTAGCGGGACGGAAGAGCAGTTCTTC
many	TRBV6-1	-	TRBJ2-1	CASSVSDTYNEQFF	TGTGCCAGCAGTGTGTCGGACACCTACAATGAGCAGTTCTTC
many	TRBV6-5	-	TRBJ2-6	CASSYSQGNAGANVLTF	TGTGCCAGCAGTTACTCGCAGGGGAACGCTGGGGCCAACGTCCTGACTTTC
many	TRBV4-3	TRBD1	TRBJ1-2	CASSQEGRDRGGYTF	TGCGCCAGCAGCCAAGAGGGAAGGGACAGGGGCGGCTACACCTTC
-	TRBV15	-	TRBJ2-4	CATSRDHTVKDIQYF	TGTGCCACCAGCAGAGATCATACGGTTAAGGACATTCAGTACTTC
many	TRBV29-1	-	TRBJ2-2	CSVEMSGRGPGELFF	TGCAGCGTTGAAATGAGTGGTAGAGGCCCCGGGGAGCTGTTTTTT
many	TRBV10-3	-	TRBJ2-3	CAISVTGGSTDTQYF	TGTGCCATCAGTGTTACCGGAGGTAGCACAGATACGCAGTATTTT
many	TRBV7-6	-	TRBJ2-3	CASRSYPNKEPDTQYF	TGTGCCAGCAGATCCTACCCGAACAAGGAACCAGATACGCAGTATTTT
many	TRBV7-2	TRBD2	TRBJ2-7	CASSLSGLAGTYEQYF	TGTGCCAGCAGCTTATCGGGACTAGCGGGTACCTACGAGCAGTACTTC
few	TRBV12-3/TRBV12-4	TRBD1	TRBJ1-4	CASRATGAREKLFF	TGTGCCAGCAGGGCGACAGGGGCAAGGGAAAAACTGTTTTTT
many	TRBV7-2	-	TRBJ2-3	CASSSDWSSTDTQYF	TGTGCCAGCAGCTCGGACTGGTCTAGCACAGATACGCAGTATTTT
-	TRBV9	-	TRBJ2-1	CASSVDAGAGLDEQFF	TGTGCCAGCAGCGTAGATGCCGGGGCGGGATTGGATGAGCAGTTCTTC
many	TRBV10-3	-	TRBJ2-3	CASKGDPSTDTQYF	TGTGCCAGCAAAGGGGATCCTAGCACAGATACGCAGTATTTT
few	TRBV4-1	-	TRBJ2-7	CASSQDAQGTYEQYF	TGCGCCAGCAGCCAAGATGCCCAGGGAACCTACGAGCAGTACTTC
-	TRBV6-5	-	TRBJ2-1	CASSYSKRTDEQFF	TGTGCCAGCAGTTACTCGAAAAGAACCGATGAGCAGTTCTTC
-	TRBV4-1	TRBD1	TRBJ1-2	CASSQAGGRDYGYTF	TGCGCCAGCAGCCAAGCAGGGGGTCGGGACTATGGCTACACCTTC